The T cell receptor beta chain described here comes from a study of T cell repertoires in cytomegalovirus infection. Looking at the study overall: Epitope selection comprised recently identified HLA-C-restricted CMV epitopes and well-studied HLA-B-restricted CMV epitopes. Indications of both CMV infection and matching HLA type were provided by public TCR beta signatures.

TCRdb itself ran the reads through MiXCR, one entry per CDR3 protein. This sample has hundreds of thousands of distinct CDR3 sequences, with about 33% found just once. Notes on the study in general: Cumulative frequency (of public TCR beta family members) identified carriers of CMV plus the relevant HLA.

CDR1 is KGHDR, CDR2 SFDVKD, per germline. This CDR3 contains 17 residues. The ends were cut back, 4 bases at V and 3 bases at J, with 18 bases in the middle. Of note for this clonotype: Its antigen is unidentified.

The sequence came from a human donor in good health (CMV status not recorded). Some clones in this sample may be carry-over from other donors' samples. The chain links TRBV24-1 to TRBJ2-1, with D possibly being TRBD2 (5 bases). Sequenced here: cultured PBMCs, sampled from culture after CMV antigen stimulation. The CDR3 DNA reads as TGTGCCACCAGTGACCACCGAAGTCGGGGTAGCTACAATGAGCAGTTCTTC. Residues: CATSDHRSRGSYNEQFF.